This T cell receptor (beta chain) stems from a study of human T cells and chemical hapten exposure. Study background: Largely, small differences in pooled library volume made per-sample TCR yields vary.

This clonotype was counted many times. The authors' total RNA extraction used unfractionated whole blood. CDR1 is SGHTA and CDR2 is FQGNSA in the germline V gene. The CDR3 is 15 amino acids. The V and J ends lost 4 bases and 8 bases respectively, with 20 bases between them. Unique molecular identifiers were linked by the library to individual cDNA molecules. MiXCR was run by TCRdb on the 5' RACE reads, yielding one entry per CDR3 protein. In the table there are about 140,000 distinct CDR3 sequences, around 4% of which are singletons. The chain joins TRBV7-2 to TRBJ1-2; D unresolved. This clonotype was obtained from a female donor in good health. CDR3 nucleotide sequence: TGTGCCAGCAGCTCGGCCGACGTGGGAGTTGGGGGCTACACCTTC. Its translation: CASSSADVGVGGYTF.